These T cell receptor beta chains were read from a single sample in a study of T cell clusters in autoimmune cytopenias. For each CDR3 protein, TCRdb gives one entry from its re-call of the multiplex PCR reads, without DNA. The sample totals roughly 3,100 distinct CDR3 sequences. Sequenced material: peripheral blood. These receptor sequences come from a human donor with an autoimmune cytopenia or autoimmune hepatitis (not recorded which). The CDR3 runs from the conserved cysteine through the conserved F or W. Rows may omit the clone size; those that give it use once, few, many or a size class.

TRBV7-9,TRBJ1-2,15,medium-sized,CASSFEAGTAYGYTF
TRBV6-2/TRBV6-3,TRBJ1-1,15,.,CASSYGTRMNTEAFF
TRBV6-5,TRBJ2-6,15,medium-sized,CATGQGGTGANVLTF
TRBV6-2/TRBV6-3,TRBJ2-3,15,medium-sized,CASSQIQGATDTQYF
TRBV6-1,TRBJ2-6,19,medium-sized,CASSILGRQRGLGANVLTF
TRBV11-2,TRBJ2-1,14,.,CASSYDRVSNEQFF
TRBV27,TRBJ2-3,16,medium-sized,CASSSGWGQGTDTQYF
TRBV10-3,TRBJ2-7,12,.,CAISGAGYEQYF
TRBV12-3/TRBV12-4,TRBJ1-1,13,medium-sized,CASSLEANTEAFF
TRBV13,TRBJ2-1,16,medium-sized,CASSLGRTSGYNEQFF
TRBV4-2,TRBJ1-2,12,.,CASSQGAGGYTF
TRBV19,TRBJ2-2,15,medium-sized,CASKGLAALTGELFF
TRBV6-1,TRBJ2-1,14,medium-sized,CASPKESGDNEQFF
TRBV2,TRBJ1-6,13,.,CASSGQGGSPLHF
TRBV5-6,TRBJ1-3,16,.,CASSRVVGLGGNTIYF
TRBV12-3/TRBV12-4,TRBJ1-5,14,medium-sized,CASTAGTENQPQHF
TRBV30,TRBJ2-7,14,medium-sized,CAWSVQTGKSEQYF
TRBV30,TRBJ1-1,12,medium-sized,CAWSVGGGEAFF
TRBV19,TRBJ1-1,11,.,CASNGWEEAFF
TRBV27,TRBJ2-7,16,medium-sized,CASSLSPGARVYEQYF
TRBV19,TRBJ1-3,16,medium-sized,CASSTPGREDGNTIYF
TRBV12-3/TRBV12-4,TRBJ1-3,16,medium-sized,CASRPDLLSSGNTIYF
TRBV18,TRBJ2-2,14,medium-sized,CASSPSRESGELFF
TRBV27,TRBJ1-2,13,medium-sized,CASSPSRQMGYTF
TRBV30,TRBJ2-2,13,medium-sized,CAWRRLNTGELFF
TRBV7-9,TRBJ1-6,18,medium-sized,CASTPGKAFSSYNSPLHF
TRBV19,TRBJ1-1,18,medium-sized,CASRSGGAASRLGTEAFF
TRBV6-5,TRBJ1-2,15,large,CASSYSGTGRYGYTF
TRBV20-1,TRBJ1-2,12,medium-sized,CSANPGPYGYTF
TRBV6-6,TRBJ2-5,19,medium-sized,CASSGLRDRYYPKGETQYF
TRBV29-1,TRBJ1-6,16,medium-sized,CSVEDPKGLYNSPLHF
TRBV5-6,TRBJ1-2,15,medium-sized,CASSLGTGGRNGYTF
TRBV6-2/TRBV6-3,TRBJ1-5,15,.,CASTKRIGGQWAQHF
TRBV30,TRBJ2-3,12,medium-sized,CAWSTRGGTQYF
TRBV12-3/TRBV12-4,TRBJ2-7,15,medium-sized,CASSFAGTLHYEQYF
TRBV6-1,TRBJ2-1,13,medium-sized,CASSPGGDREQFF
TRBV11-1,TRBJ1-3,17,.,CASSLRQGALSGNTIYF
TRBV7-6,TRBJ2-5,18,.,CASSLGRPVTGRKETQYF
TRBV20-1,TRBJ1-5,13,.,CSARDRGDQPQHF
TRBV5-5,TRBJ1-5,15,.,CASSRTGDRNQPQHF
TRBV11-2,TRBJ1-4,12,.,CASSLSRDKLFF
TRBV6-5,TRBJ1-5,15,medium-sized,CASSVDGISNQPQHF
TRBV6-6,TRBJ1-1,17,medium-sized,CASSYSILWGVGTEAFF
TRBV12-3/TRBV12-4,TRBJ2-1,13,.,CASGTSGYNEQFF
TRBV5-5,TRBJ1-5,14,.,CASSWDSSNQPQHF
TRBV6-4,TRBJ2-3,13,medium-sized,CASSERGEDTQYF
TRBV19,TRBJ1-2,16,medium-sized,CASSPALGTSDYGYTF
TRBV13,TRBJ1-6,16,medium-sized,CASSSPPAGGNSPLHF
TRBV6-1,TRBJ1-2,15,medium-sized,CASFSPDGANYGYTF
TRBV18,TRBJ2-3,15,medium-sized,CASSSNSGGVDTQYF
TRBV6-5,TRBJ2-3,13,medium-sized,CASSYRLRDTQYF
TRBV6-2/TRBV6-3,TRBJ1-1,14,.,CASSYAHRGTEAFF
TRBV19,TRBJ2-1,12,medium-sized,CASTTNGPEQFF
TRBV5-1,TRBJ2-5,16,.,CASSPEAGKGWETQYF
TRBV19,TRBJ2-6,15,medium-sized,CASSSAITGANVLTF
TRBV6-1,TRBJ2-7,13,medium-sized,CATEGQETYEQYF
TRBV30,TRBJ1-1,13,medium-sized,CAWSGSLNTEAFF
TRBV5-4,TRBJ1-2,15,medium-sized,CASSLKRITNYGYTF